The T cell receptor beta chain described here comes from a study of early T cells in non-severe SARS-CoV-2 infection. Study as a whole: Sequenced bulk RNA came from whole blood that was unsorted, and chains were unpaired.

MiXCR was run by TCRdb on the 5' RACE reads, yielding one entry per CDR3 protein. This table has around 70,000 distinct CDR3 sequences, 15% to 19% appearing once. Germline CDR1 SGHAT, CDR2 FQNNGV. V was pared by 5 bases and J by 6 bases, with 8 bases of the junction left unmatched. CDR3 length: 14 amino acids. This clonotype was seen only a few times. V gene TRBV11-2 combines with J gene TRBJ2-3, with 7 nucleotides matching TRBD1. The TCR was taken from an adult who was a healthcare worker with PCR-confirmed SARS-CoV-2 infection or an uninfected control (not recorded which). Material: whole blood. The CDR3 protein is CASSQQGSDDTQYF. CDR3 DNA sequence: TGTGCCAGCAGCCAACAGGGGTCGGACGATACGCAGTATTTT.